The text below deals with one TCR beta chain. Its antigen is not known. The sample is drawn from a study of T cells in Graves' hyperthyroidism and ophthalmopathy. The source material, RNA transcripts, was used to amplify TCR beta CDR3 regions. HTBI primers were used for first-round RT-PCR of the TCR CDR3. From the multiplex PCR reads, TCRdb called clonotypes with MiXCR, one entry per CDR3 protein. The sample gives 750,000 to 900,000 distinct CDR3 sequences, over 35% of which show up once; roughly 8.3% is in the top ten. The CDR3 covers 13 residues. Germline V lookup: CDR1 MNHEY, CDR2 SVGAGI. The V and J ends lost 8 bases and 0 bases respectively, with 10 bases between them. Findings and caveats of the study: Ophthalmopathy prediction by the model preceded onset by a median about 6 months.

The origin of this receptor is a man aged 18 to 30 with Graves' hyperthyroidism. The rearrangement joins TRBV6-5 to TRBJ1-1; the D gene is possibly TRBD1 (6 bases). The sequenced sample consisted of blood. CDR3 loop: CASGPGVNTEAFF. The CDR3 DNA follows: TGTGCCAGCGGCCCAGGGGTGAACACTGAAGCTTTCTTT.